Sequencing of this T cell receptor (beta chain) was carried out in a study of radiation and T cells in renal cell carcinoma. Overall study results and limits: Top tumor clonotypes rose in blood 2 weeks post-radiation, then contracted.

Sequencing used immunoSEQ multiplex PCR; TCRdb keeps in-frame clones, though not all of them. The sample lists 120,000 to 150,000 clones, 88% occurring once. Concerning this clone itself: The antigen is undetermined.

Time point given: baseline pretreatment blood. Treatment in this sample: 15 Gy SBRT to primary tumor, nephrectomy 4 weeks later. Serial blood draws occurred at baseline and 2 and 4 weeks post-SBRT. The tumor was a clear cell renal cell carcinoma. The clonotype comes from a woman between 65 and 79 years old with renal cell carcinoma. Sample: blood, taken from a patient whose treatment included radiotherapy and nephrectomy.

The CDR3 sequence: CASSFRGLYEQYF. CDR3 in DNA: TGTGCCAGCTCCTTTAGGGGCCTCTACGAGCAGTACTTC. V usage is TRBV6-5 and J usage is TRBJ2-7; D is possibly TRBD1 (5 bases). Germline V gene sequence: CDR1 MNHEY, CDR2 SVGAGI. CDR3 size: 13 residues. V lost 8 bases and J lost 3, with 14 bases in between.